The 18 T cell receptor beta chains below were found in one sample sequenced in a study of blood T cell repertoires in COVID-19. The protocol was immunoSEQ multiplex PCR, while the TCRdb copy is restricted to in-frame clones and leaves out a portion. The data show tens of thousands of clones, around 87% seen once. The sample was PBMCs or T cells enriched from blood (not recorded which). Source of these receptors: a woman in her forties or fifties who had recovered from COVID-19.

V gene TRBV11-3 combines with J gene TRBJ2-1, with TRBD2 matching over 7 bases. The CDR3 consists of 14 residues. Germline V CDR1 and CDR2: SGHNT, YENEEA. The V segment lost 2 bases and the J segment 5 bases; nucleotides outside the gene matches: 3. This CDR3 is CASSLSGANNEQFF. The DNA for the CDR3 is TGTGCCAGCAGCTTAAGCGGGGCGAACAATGAGCAGTTCTTC.

In its sample, this clone was seen a few times. V usage is TRBV4-3 and J usage is TRBJ1-1; tentatively, D is TRBD1 (5 bases). Deletions cut 3 bases from V and 5 bases from J, with 13 bases between. The CDR3 totals 14 residues. Per the germline V gene, CDR1 is LGHNA and CDR2 is YSLEER. CDR3 coding DNA: TGCGCCAGCAGCCACGGGGGATTTGGGACTGAAGCTTTCTTT. This encodes CASSHGGFGTEAFF.

This chain uses TRBV7-8 with TRBJ1-5; D is perhaps TRBD1 (5 bases). CDR3 length equals 16 residues. Germline lookup yields CDR1 SGHVS and CDR2 FQNEAQ. V lost 5 bases and J 1 base, leaving 15 bases between the germline ends. The CDR3 protein is CASSQWRQRSNQPQHF. The CDR3 DNA reads as TGTGCCAGCAGCCAATGGAGACAGAGGAGCAATCAGCCCCAGCATTTT.

The sample holds one count of this clone. The CDR3 DNA reads TGTGCCAGCAGCCAAGGCCACCCGGCGGGAAGCTCCTACGAGCAGTACTTC. Translated: CASSQGHPAGSSYEQYF. The chain combines TRBV3-1 (or the pseudogene TRBV3-2) with TRBJ2-7; D may be TRBD2 (6 bases). Trimming stripped 1 base from V and 0 bases from J, with 16 bases between. Germline V gene data show CDR1 as LGHDT and CDR2 as YNNKEL (reference sequence). The CDR3 spans 17 residues.

This clone was observed a single time. This chain joins TRBV6-1 and TRBJ2-7, with D possibly matching TRBD1 (5 bases). Germline CDR1 MNHNS, CDR2 SASEGT. The CDR3 spans 15 residues. Trimming shortened V by 0 bases and J by 3 bases, and 12 bases separated the two germline ends. CDR3 in amino acids: CASSEAKGRDYEQYF. The CDR3 coding sequence is TGTGCCAGCAGTGAAGCTAAGGGCAGGGACTACGAGCAGTACTTC.

The chain combines TRBV6-1 with TRBJ2-5; 7 nucleotides align to TRBD2. This CDR3 spans 16 amino acids. Germline V gene data show CDR1 as MNHNS and CDR2 as SASEGT. V was pared by 0 bases and J by 1 base, with 5 bases of the junction left unmatched. In DNA form, the CDR3 reads TGTGCCAGCAGTGAAGCCCCTAGCGGTGGCCAAGAGACCCAGTACTTC. It specifies CASSEAPSGGQETQYF.

This chain links TRBV6-5 with TRBJ2-3, with 9 bases identical to TRBD2. V trimming: 1 base; J trimming: 9 bases; junction bases outside the gene matches: 5. The length of the CDR3 is 14 residues. CDR1 and CDR2 from the germline V gene are MNHEY and SVGAGI. For the CDR3, the DNA is TGTGCCAGCAGTTACTATGCCACTAGCGGGACGCAGTATTTT. This translates into CASSYYATSGTQYF.

V is TRBV24-1 and J is TRBJ2-5; TRBD1 aligns across 7 bases. CDR1 and CDR2 (germline): KGHDR, SFDVKD. This CDR3 contains 14 residues. The ends lost 4 bases at V and 2 bases at J; junction bases unmatched: 3. DNA of the CDR3: TGTGCCACCAGTGACTGGGACAGTCAAGAGACCCAGTACTTC. Amino acid sequence: CATSDWDSQETQYF.

The genes are TRBV7-9 and TRBJ2-7, with no clear D. The CDR3 spans 14 residues. V dropped 5 bases and J dropped 2 bases, with 13 bases sitting between them. Germline assignment: CDR1 SEHNR and CDR2 FQNEAQ (reference sequence). The CDR3 reads CASSPNLGTYEQYF. The CDR3 coding sequence is TGTGCCAGCAGCCCGAACCTAGGTACCTACGAGCAGTACTTC.

This clone has just one count. V gene TRBV4-1 combines with J gene TRBJ2-3; possibly TRBD2 for D (5 bases). The V gene's germline CDR1 is MGHRA and CDR2 YSYEKL. The CDR3 sequence is 15 residues long. V was shortened by 4 bases and J by 2 bases, with 13 bases between the two germline ends. CDR3 DNA: TGCGCCAGCAGCCCCTCCCCGGGGAACACAGATACGCAGTATTTT. This gives the protein CASSPSPGNTDTQYF.

The chain combines TRBV6-1 with TRBJ2-7; 9 bases match TRBD2. Losses at the gene ends were 2 bases for V and 7 bases for J; bases not matched to a gene: 12. Germline V gene data show CDR1 as MNHNS and CDR2 as SASEGT. The CDR3 contains 16 residues. CDR3 in DNA: TGTGCCAGCAGTGAAAGGTCTAGCGGGAACTTTGGGGAGCAGTACTTC. Residues: CASSERSSGNFGEQYF.

The rearrangement joins TRBV6-5 to TRBJ1-1; 10 bases agree with TRBD1. This CDR3 has 14 residues. V gave up 6 bases and J gave up 6 bases; unmatched junction bases: 7. The germline gives CDR1 MNHEY, CDR2 SVGAGI. The CDR3 region is CASRRGQGTPEAFF. The CDR3 DNA follows: TGTGCCAGCAGGAGGGGACAGGGGACCCCTGAAGCTTTCTTT.

V is TRBV19 and J is TRBJ2-1; tentative D call: TRBD2 (5 bases). From germline, CDR1 is LNHDA and CDR2 SQIVND (reference sequence). There are 15 residues in the CDR3. Between the trimmed V and J ends, which lost 4 bases and 7 bases, there was a span of 17 bases. This CDR3 reads CASSTSGETGNEQFF. The CDR3 nucleotides are TGTGCCAGTAGTACTTCTGGGGAGACGGGGAATGAGCAGTTCTTC.

The chain joins TRBV18 to TRBJ2-1; D unclear. Trimming removed 6 bases from V and 2 bases from J, with 5 bases in between. The germline V gene has CDR1 KGHSH and CDR2 LQKENI. The CDR3 is made up of 12 amino acids. The CDR3 region has the DNA TGTGCCAGCTCCCTTACCTACAATGAGCAGTTCTTC. Translated, it gives CASSLTYNEQFF.

Here the CDR3 reads CASSAGTSGSTDTQYF. In DNA form, the CDR3 reads TGCGCCAGCAGCGCTGGGACTAGCGGGAGCACAGATACGCAGTATTTT. The chain links TRBV5-1 to TRBJ2-3; 12 bases match TRBD2. CDR3 length equals 16 residues. Trimming cost V 4 bases and J 0 bases; bases outside gene matches: 3. CDR1 SGHRS and CDR2 YFSETQ come from the germline V gene.

This clone occurred once. The chain employs TRBV28 and TRBJ1-3; tentatively, D is TRBD1 (6 bases). The germline V gene encodes CDR1 MDHEN and CDR2 SYDVKM. This CDR3 has 17 residues. Trimming shortened V by 2 bases and J by 3 bases, and 17 bases separated the two germline ends. CDR3: CASSLSSPGDGGNTIYF. The CDR3 DNA sequence: TGTGCCAGCAGTTTAAGCTCCCCAGGGGACGGTGGAAACACCATATATTTT.

The chain recombines TRBV9 with TRBJ2-7; 12 bases match TRBD2. Germline V gene sequence: CDR1 SGDLS, CDR2 YYNGEE. The CDR3 contains 16 residues. V lost 3 bases to trimming and J lost 2 bases; unmatched junction nucleotides: 6. The CDR3 DNA follows: TGTGCCAGCAGCGCGACCGGACTAGCGGGGACCTACGAGCAGTACTTC. Amino acids: CASSATGLAGTYEQYF.

The J gene is TRBJ1-1, the V gene TRBV19, with D possibly TRBD1 on 5 matching bases. This CDR3 contains 9 residues. The V end was cut by 11 bases, the J end by 9 bases, with 10 bases between. Germline assignment: CDR1 LNHDA and CDR2 SQIVND (reference sequence). CDR3: CASGTKAFF. The CDR3 DNA is TGTGCCTCCGGGACTAAAGCTTTCTTT.